Listed below are T cell receptor beta chains from one sample, sequenced in a study of T cell repertoires in cytomegalovirus infection. These receptors have no identified antigens. TCRdb used MiXCR to reprocess the reads, holding one entry per CDR3 protein. The data hold about 900,000 distinct CDR3 sequences, with about 33% observed a single time. Sequences were derived from cultured CD8+ T cells from PBMCs, sampled from culture after CMV antigen stimulation. These receptors all come from a human donor in good health (CMV status not recorded). Some clones in this sample may be carry-over from other donors' samples. Each CDR3 is given with its conserved first and last residue. Each record gives: clone size, J gene, V gene, D gene, CDR3 DNA, CDR3 protein. A D gene is named only where the DNA matches it firmly. The listing skips clone size in some rows; elsewhere it reads once, few, many or a size class.

few TRBJ1-5 TRBV27 TRBD1 TGTGCCAGCAGACCGACAGGGGTACATCAGCCCCAGCATTTT CASRPTGVHQPQHF
few TRBJ1-2 TRBV7-9 TRBD1 TGTGCCAGCAGCTTAGTCCGGACAGGGGTGGGCTACACCTTC CASSLVRTGVGYTF
- TRBJ1-6 TRBV7-6 - TGTGCCAGCAGCTTAGCCCTCGTACCCCAGGATAATTCACCCCTCCACTTT CASSLALVPQDNSPLHF
many TRBJ2-4 TRBV4-1 - TGCGCCAGCAGCCAAGATCTTGGCATTCAGTACTTC CASSQDLGIQYF
many TRBJ1-4 TRBV7-2 - TGTGCCAGCAGCTTAGAAGGTGAAAAACTGTTTTTT CASSLEGEKLFF
once TRBJ2-3 TRBV18 TRBD2 TGTGCCAGCTCACCACCGCGGCTAGCGGGGATAGATGCGCAGTATTTT CASSPPRLAGIDAQYF
few TRBJ1-5 TRBV7-6 - TGTGCCAGCAGCTTAGGGGGAGTTTATCAGCCCCAGCATTTT CASSLGGVYQPQHF
- TRBJ1-1 TRBV7-6 TRBD1 TGTGCCAGCAGCCTAAAGGACAGGGAGAACACTGAAGCTTTCTTT CASSLKDRENTEAFF
- TRBJ2-1 TRBV19 - TGTGCCAGTAGTGGGGGACATAGATTATACAATGAGCAGTTCTTC CASSGGHRLYNEQFF
few TRBJ1-1 TRBV7-9 - TGTGCCAGCAGCTTCGCAGCGTTGAACACTGAAGCTTTCTTT CASSFAALNTEAFF
- TRBJ1-1 TRBV9 TRBD1 TGTGCCAGCAGCGAGAGGGGGCCAAGCGCTGAAGCTTTCTTT CASSERGPSAEAFF
- TRBJ2-5 TRBV27 - TGTGCCAGCAGTTTATCCTGGGAAGGCGAGACCCAGTACTTC CASSLSWEGETQYF
few TRBJ2-1 TRBV4-3 - TGCGCCAGCAGCCAAGAAAGAGCGGTCTCCTACAATGAGCAGTTCTTC CASSQERAVSYNEQFF
- TRBJ1-1 TRBV25-1 - TGTGCCAGCAGGTCCCTACACCATAACACTGAAGCTTTCTTT CASRSLHHNTEAFF
few TRBJ2-3 TRBV18 - TGTGCCAGCTCATACGTACTCACAGATACGCAGTATTTT CASSYVLTDTQYF
- TRBJ2-2 TRBV6-5 - TGTGCCAGCAGTTACGGCGGGGGCCCCTGGGGGACCGGGGAGCTGTTTTTT CASSYGGGPWGTGELFF
many TRBJ2-3 TRBV7-8 - TGTGCCAGCTGCAGCTTAGAAGGGGAAGCAGATACGCAGTATTTT CASCSLEGEADTQYF
- TRBJ1-5 TRBV27 - TGTGCCAGCAGTTTAGTTCCAGGAGTGAATCAGCCCCAGCATTTT CASSLVPGVNQPQHF
many TRBJ1-1 TRBV7-9 TRBD1 TGTGCCAGCAGCCCCCGGGACAGGGGGCTTCTGAACACTGAAGCTTTCTTT CASSPRDRGLLNTEAFF
- TRBJ2-7 TRBV28 TRBD2 TGTGCCAGCAGCCGTGGGCTAGCGGGGCGCTACGAGCAGTACTTC CASSRGLAGRYEQYF
- TRBJ2-7 TRBV5-4 - TGTGCCAGCAGCTTCAGACACTCCTACGAGCAGTACTTC CASSFRHSYEQYF
many TRBJ1-1 TRBV6-2/TRBV6-3 - TGTGCCAGCAGTTACGGCAGGGATGTCACTGAAGCTTTCTTT CASSYGRDVTEAFF
- TRBJ2-2 TRBV9 - TGTGCCAGCAGCGCCCCAGGGGACGCGAACACCGGGGAGCTGTTTTTT CASSAPGDANTGELFF
- TRBJ1-3 TRBV7-4 - TGTGCCAGCAGCTTAGCTCCGGGAGCGTCGGGAAACACCATATATTTT CASSLAPGASGNTIYF
few TRBJ2-5 TRBV12-3/TRBV12-4 - TGTGCCAGCAGTTCCTCTCCATGGAGAGAGACCCAGTACTTC CASSSSPWRETQYF
many TRBJ2-7 TRBV11-1 TRBD1 TGTGCCAGCAGCTTAGAATACGCTAGGACAGGCGAGAACGAGCAGTACTTC CASSLEYARTGENEQYF
- TRBJ2-1 TRBV5-5 TRBD1 TGTGCCAGCAGCCCAACCCCGGGACAGGGGCTCCTAAATGAGCAGTTCTTC CASSPTPGQGLLNEQFF
once TRBJ1-3 TRBV9 - TGTGCCAGCAGCGTTCTCGACAGCTCTGGAAACACCATATATTTT CASSVLDSSGNTIYF
few TRBJ2-7 TRBV10-3 TRBD1 TGTGCCATCAGTGAGACAGGGGATACCTACGAGCAGTACTTC CAISETGDTYEQYF
- TRBJ2-1 TRBV7-7 - TGTGCTAGCAGCTATACTCTCTCCCCATACAATGAGCAGTTCTTC CASSYTLSPYNEQFF
few TRBJ1-6 TRBV6-1 - TGTGCCAGCGGACGGGAGGGCCCCCTCCACTTT CASGREGPLHF
- TRBJ2-1 TRBV15 - TGTGCCACCAGCAGAGAGAGAGACGGAACCTACAATGAGCAGCTCTTC CATSRERDGTYNEQLF
- TRBJ1-3 TRBV28 - TGTGCCAGCAGTAAGGGGGTCTCTGGAAACACCATATATTTT CASSKGVSGNTIYF
- TRBJ2-7 TRBV27 - TGTGCCAGCAGTTTCCGCAGGGAAGTCTACGAGCAGTACTTC CASSFRREVYEQYF
many TRBJ1-2 TRBV12-3/TRBV12-4 TRBD1 TGTGCCAGCAGTATAGGGACAGGGGACGGCTACACCTTC CASSIGTGDGYTF
few TRBJ2-1 TRBV27 TRBD1 TGTGCCAGCAGTCTCGGAGACAGGGTTCAGTTCTTC CASSLGDRVQFF